The clone carrying this TCR beta chain showed up many times. Its antigen is unidentified. CDR3 size: 14 residues. Germline V lookup: CDR1 DFQATT, CDR2 SNEGSKA (reference sequence). The V gene lost 4 bases and the J gene lost 1 base, with 8 bases spanning the gap. The data were obtained in a study of identical twins. General study results and limits: Some out-of-frame alpha sequences were shared by twins, and these showed excess low generation probability. Findings depended on cross-sectional statistics rather than tracking the same donors. Out-of-frame sharing of TCR alpha in monozygotic twins was underestimated by models. Twins showed weaker excess sharing in their beta out-of-frame sequences.

TCRdb reprocessed the 5' RACE reads via MiXCR and lists one record per CDR3 protein. This sample has approximately 670,000 distinct CDR3 sequences, with 5.5% to 6.5% found just once. Sequenced: naive T cells sorted from blood. The V call is TRBV20-1, the J call TRBJ1-6; D uncertain. This sequence was found in a man in his late teens or twenties in good health. The CDR3 coding sequence is TGCAGTGCTATACCCAGGTCCTATAATTCACCCCTCCACTTT. It codes for CSAIPRSYNSPLHF.